The clone carrying this T cell receptor beta chain has only one observation. The antigen remains unidentified. The sample comes from a study of shared clonotypes between healthy human individuals. Findings of the study overall: Approximately 4.6% of naive CD4 clonotypes were common to a handful of donors. Unshared clonotypes carried lower generation probabilities than those common to all four donors. Memory subsets had estimated richness that was generally smaller than that of naive subsets.

This CDR3 region has 17 residues. Per the germline V gene, CDR1 is SEHNR and CDR2 is FQNEAQ (reference sequence). Trimming shortened V by 1 base and J by 0 bases, and 13 bases separated the two germline ends. This table comes from immunoSEQ multiplex PCR, and its TCRdb copy is limited to in-frame clones, with some not included. Among about 1.1 million clones listed, approximately 77% were seen once. A CD45RA+ naive subset and a CD45RA-negative memory subset were split from CD4+ cells. The chain combines TRBV7-9 with TRBJ2-1; D possibly corresponds to TRBD1 (5 bases). The sample consisted of memory CD4+ T cells from PBMCs. Subset described: CD45RA-negative fraction. This TCR was recovered from a man between 18 and 35 years old in good health. Some clones in this sample may be carry-over from other donors' samples. Written as DNA, the CDR3 is TGTGCCAGCAGCTTAGATGGGGCAAGGAGCTCCTACAATGAGCAGTTCTTC. It translates to CASSLDGARSSYNEQFF.